The clone carrying this T cell receptor beta chain was counted only a few times. The target antigen is unknown. Germline CDR1 and CDR2: LGHNT and FRNRAP. Trimming shortened V by 0 bases and J by 4 bases, and 15 bases separated the two germline ends. This CDR3 comprises 16 residues. As part of library construction, unique molecular identifiers were attached to individual cDNA molecules. TCRdb redid the calling of the 5' RACE reads with MiXCR, one entry per CDR3 protein. The profile covers 60,000 to 90,000 distinct CDR3 sequences, with roughly a sixth appearing a single time and approximately 2.6% taken by the ten largest. This sample is part of a study of early T cells in non-severe SARS-CoV-2 infection. Overall study: The study sequenced bulk RNA from unsorted whole blood, with chains unpaired. Points from the study as a whole: Comparison of clonotypes with VDJdb favored anti-spike CD8 responses while missing private and CD4 specificities.

The TCR was taken from an adult who was a healthcare worker with PCR-confirmed SARS-CoV-2 infection or an uninfected control (not recorded which). The sequenced sample was whole blood. The rearrangement joins TRBV12-5 to TRBJ2-5, with D perhaps TRBD2 (5 bases). CDR3 nucleotide sequence: TGTGCTAGTGGTTTGGTAAGCGGAATCACTGGAGAGACCCAGTACTTC. Encoded protein: CASGLVSGITGETQYF.